These 27 T cell receptor beta chains share one sample of origin, sequenced in a study of early T cells in non-severe SARS-CoV-2 infection. TCRdb reanalysed the 5' RACE reads using MiXCR and keeps one entry per CDR3 protein. The table shows about 52,000 distinct CDR3 sequences, with roughly 9.6% occurring only once. Sequencing input: whole blood. These TCRs come from an adult who was a healthcare worker with PCR-confirmed SARS-CoV-2 infection or an uninfected control (not recorded which).

This clonotype showed up just a few times. The rearrangement uses TRBV6-5 and TRBJ1-6; D is unclear. The germline V gene has CDR1 MNHEY and CDR2 SVGAGI. The CDR3 sequence is 9 residues long. Trimming pared 7 bases from V and 15 bases from J, leaving 7 bases between. The CDR3 reads CASIVDLHF. The CDR3 DNA reads as TGTGCCAGCATAGTAGACCTCCACTTT.

This chain connects TRBV5-4 to TRBJ1-1, with D tentatively TRBD1 (5 bases). The CDR3 sequence is 17 residues long. V was clipped by 4 bases and J by 0 bases, with 19 bases between them. Per the germline V gene, CDR1 is SGHNT and CDR2 is YYREEE (reference sequence). The CDR3: CASSQAIQQAVNTEAFF. For the CDR3, the DNA is TGTGCCAGCAGCCAAGCGATCCAACAGGCAGTGAACACTGAAGCTTTCTTT. The entire variable domain, with the rest obtained from reference TRBV5-4 and TRBJ1-1, is as follows: ETGVTQSPTHLIKTRGQQVTLRCSSQSGHNTVSWYQQALGQGPQFIFQYYREEENGRGNFPPRFSGLQFPNYSSELNVNALELDDSALYLCASSQAIQQAVNTEAFFGQGTRLTVV.

The table lists this clonotype with a count of one. A clone one base away is much larger, so this may be a read error. In nucleotides, the CDR3 is TGCAGCGTTGATTCAGGATACAGTGAGCAGTTCTTC. This translates into CSVDSGYSEQFF. The chain recombines TRBV29-1 with TRBJ2-1; D is unclear. The CDR3 is 12 amino acids. The germline V gene has CDR1 SQVTM and CDR2 ANQGSEA.

This clonotype was seen a handful of times. The chain carries TRBV29-1 and TRBJ2-1; 8 bases map to TRBD2. J lost 6 bases, V lost 4 bases, and 8 bases had no gene match. Germline assignment: CDR1 SQVTM and CDR2 ANQGSEA. The CDR3 sequence is 14 residues long. The CDR3 sequence is CSVGKTGGGNEQFF. The DNA of the CDR3 is TGCAGCGTTGGTAAGACGGGAGGGGGCAATGAGCAGTTCTTC.

The chain joins TRBV7-3 to TRBJ1-1; no clear D gene. Trimming took off 5 bases at V and 7 bases at J, with 11 bases between the two ends. There are 12 residues in the CDR3. Germline CDR1 and CDR2: SGHTA and FQGTGA. The CDR3: CASSHAEGEAFF. DNA of the CDR3: TGTGCCAGCAGCCACGCCGAGGGTGAAGCTTTCTTT.

This clonotype was picked up many times. The V and J genes are TRBV11-3 and TRBJ1-2; 7 nucleotides line up with TRBD1. Looked up from germline, CDR1 is SGHNT and CDR2 is YENEEA. The CDR3 totals 14 residues. V dropped 5 bases and J dropped 0; count of bases not matched to a gene: 3. Here the CDR3 reads CASSRTGANYGYTF. CDR3 in DNA: TGTGCCAGCAGCAGGACAGGAGCTAACTATGGCTACACCTTC.

The rearrangement uses TRBV6-2 or TRBV6-3 and TRBJ2-1; TRBD2 agrees at 7 bases. Germline trimming cut 6 bases from V and 4 bases from J; bases unmatched to any gene: 12. The length of the CDR3 is 16 residues. Germline CDR1 and CDR2: MNHEY and SVGEGT. The CDR3 here is CASSTRTRRDYNEQFF. DNA of the CDR3: TGTGCCAGCAGCACCCGGACTAGGCGGGATTACAATGAGCAGTTCTTC.

The chain carries TRBV15 and TRBJ2-1; 7 bases map to TRBD2. The CDR3 totals 15 residues. In germline, CDR1 is LNHNV, CDR2 YYDKDF (reference sequence). The V and J ends lost 6 bases and 4 bases, in that order; junction bases with no gene match: 9. Written as DNA, the CDR3 is TGTGCCACCAGATACGGGGGAGCGGGGTACAATGAGCAGTTCTTC. The encoded protein is CATRYGGAGYNEQFF.

This clonotype was seen a handful of times. This rearrangement joins TRBV18 to TRBJ2-5; D perhaps matches TRBD1 (6 bases). The CDR3 sequence is 15 residues long. V was pared by 4 bases and J by 0 bases, with 12 bases between. Germline lookup yields CDR1 KGHSH and CDR2 LQKENI. The CDR3 is CASSLQGKYQETQYF. The CDR3 DNA reads TGTGCCAGCTCACTACAGGGAAAGTACCAAGAGACCCAGTACTTC.

Many counts were recorded for this clonotype. V gene TRBV7-3 combines with J gene TRBJ2-2; TRBD2 matches at 7 bases. CDR3 size: 15 residues. Germline V lookup: CDR1 SGHTA, CDR2 FQGTGA. V gave up 5 bases and J gave up 4 bases; unmatched junction bases: 7. The chain's CDR3 is CASSMTSWGTGELFF. CDR3 in DNA: TGTGCCAGCAGCATGACTAGCTGGGGCACCGGGGAGCTGTTTTTT.

This clonotype was recorded at least ten times. The chain employs TRBV6-6 and TRBJ2-6, with a weak D call TRBD1 (6 bases). This CDR3 is built from 15 residues. CDR1 and CDR2 from the germline V gene are MNHNY and SVGAGI (reference sequence). V lost 7 bases, J lost 1 base, and 11 bases lay in between. CDR3 coding DNA: TGTGCCAGCACCGAAGGACAGTCTGGGGCCAACGTCCTGACTTTC. Protein product: CASTEGQSGANVLTF.

The CDR3 sequence is CASSIKETQYF. In DNA, the CDR3 is TGCGCCAGCAGCATCAAGGAGACCCAGTACTTC. The chain joins TRBV5-1 to TRBJ2-5; D is uncertain. Trimming left V 4 bases short and J 5 bases short, with 6 bases between. There are 11 residues in the CDR3. Germline values: CDR1 SGHRS, CDR2 YFSETQ.

This clonotype was detected many times. This chain links TRBV10-2 with TRBJ2-1; 13 nucleotides align to TRBD2. Germline CDR1 is WSHSY and CDR2 is SAAADI. The CDR3 length is 17 residues. Trimming took 7 bases from V and 0 from J; bases not matched to a gene: 6. The CDR3 region is CASKRLAGGPSYNEQFF. The CDR3 bases are TGCGCCAGCAAAAGACTAGCGGGGGGCCCCTCCTACAATGAGCAGTTCTTC.

The chain carries TRBV7-9 and TRBJ1-6, with D hard to call. This CDR3 spans 14 amino acids. V was clipped by 11 bases and J by 0 bases, with 11 bases between them. Germline V CDR1 and CDR2: SEHNR, FQNEAQ (reference sequence). In nucleotides, the CDR3 is TGTGCCGGACGGCAGAGCTCCTATAATTCACCCCTCCACTTT. Protein product: CAGRQSSYNSPLHF.

The sample holds a few counts of this clonotype. The chain combines TRBV18 with TRBJ1-1, with D possibly being TRBD1 (5 bases). Looked up from germline, CDR1 is KGHSH and CDR2 is LQKENI. V lost 3 bases to trimming and J lost 1 base, with 18 bases between them. The CDR3 length is 17 residues. CDR3 bases: TGTGCCAGCTCACCTAACGCCCCCGGGGGGTCGAACACTGAAGCTTTCTTT. Amino acids: CASSPNAPGGSNTEAFF.

There are many counts of this clonotype. The genes are TRBV3-1 and TRBJ1-1, with D perhaps matching TRBD1 (6 bases). The germline V gene has CDR1 LGHDT and CDR2 YNNKEL (reference sequence). V dropped 3 bases and J dropped 10 bases, with 18 bases sitting between them. The CDR3 contains 14 residues. This CDR3 reads CASSQEGGTAGAFF. The CDR3 bases are TGTGCCAGCAGCCAGGAGGGGGGGACCGCGGGAGCTTTCTTT.

CDR3 sequence reads: CASSLTLTTRQFF. In nucleotides, the CDR3 is TGTGCCAGCAGTTTAACCCTGACTACGAGGCAGTTCTTC. The chain combines TRBV28 with TRBJ2-1; the D gene is possibly TRBD2 (5 bases). Trimming left V 2 bases short and J 12 bases short, with 14 bases between. This CDR3 contains 13 residues. Looked up from germline, CDR1 is MDHEN and CDR2 is SYDVKM.

This clonotype was recorded at least ten times. The gene calls are TRBV30 and TRBJ1-4; 7 nucleotides agree with TRBD1. This CDR3 region has 13 residues. CDR1 is GTSNPN and CDR2 is SVGIG in the germline V gene (reference sequence). Trimming at V came to 5 bases and at J to 8 bases, leaving 8 bases not matched to a gene. The CDR3 loop reads CAWETGTEEKLFF. The CDR3 coding sequence is TGTGCCTGGGAAACCGGGACAGAAGAAAAACTGTTTTTT.

V usage is TRBV29-1 and J usage is TRBJ2-7, with D possibly being TRBD1 (5 bases). The CDR3 length is 12 residues. Deletions cut 1 base from V and 4 bases from J, with 8 bases between. Germline-derived CDR1 and CDR2 are SQVTM and ANQGSEA. The DNA for the CDR3 is TGCAGCGTTGAAGTGACAGATTACGAGCAGTACTTC. The encoded protein is CSVEVTDYEQYF.

This clonotype was picked up a small number of times. V and J are TRBV29-1 and TRBJ2-1, with 11 bases fitting TRBD1. The V gene's germline CDR1 is SQVTM and CDR2 ANQGSEA. V lost 4 bases, J lost 9 bases, and 8 bases stayed unmatched. CDR3 size: 14 residues. The CDR3 DNA sequence: TGCAGCGTTGTAGGAGGGACAGGGGGTGGTGAGCAGTTCTTC. Translation: CSVVGGTGGGEQFF.

The chain combines TRBV29-1 with TRBJ2-1, with TRBD2 as a possible D gene (7 bases). Per the germline V gene, CDR1 is SQVTM and CDR2 is ANQGSEA. The CDR3 extends over 13 amino acids. The V end was cut by 7 bases, the J end by 6 bases, with 16 bases between. The CDR3 protein is CSDSGAGANEQFF. For the CDR3, the DNA is TGCAGCGACAGCGGTGCGGGGGCCAATGAGCAGTTCTTC.

This clonotype has only a few counts. The chain couples TRBV20-1 to TRBJ1-5; 7 bases are shared with TRBD1. The trim removed 2 bases at V and 0 bases at J, leaving 7 bases unmatched. Germline V lookup: CDR1 DFQATT, CDR2 SNEGSKA (reference sequence). This CDR3 is 16 amino acids long. CDR3 residues: CSARPGQTYSNQPQHF. DNA for the CDR3: TGCAGTGCTAGACCGGGACAGACCTATAGCAATCAGCCCCAGCATTTT.

This clonotype was detected ten times or more. The chain combines TRBV7-9 with TRBJ2-5; 7 bases are shared with TRBD1. CDR1 and CDR2 from the germline V gene are SEHNR and FQNEAQ (reference sequence). The CDR3 extends over 13 amino acids. Losses at the gene ends were 5 bases for V and 2 bases for J; bases not matched to a gene: 2. The CDR3 bases are TGTGCCAGCAGCCGGGACAGTCAAGAGACCCAGTACTTC. Translation: CASSRDSQETQYF.

This rearrangement joins TRBV5-5 to TRBJ2-1, with TRBD1 identical over 11 bases. J was trimmed by 3 bases and V by 3 bases; bases with no gene match: 5. Per the germline V gene, CDR1 is SGHKS and CDR2 is YYEKEE (reference sequence). The CDR3 has 16 residues. For the CDR3, the DNA is TGTGCCAGCAGCTCCACGGGACAGGGGGGCTACAATGAGCAGTTCTTC. This sequence encodes CASSSTGQGGYNEQFF. Full variable domain (remainder filled in from reference TRBV5-5 and TRBJ2-1): DAGVTQSPTHLIKTRGQQVTLRCSPISGHKSVSWYQQVLGQGPQFIFQYYEKEERGRGNFPDRFSARQFPNYSSELNVNALLLGDSALYLCASSSTGQGGYNEQFFGPGTRLTVL.

This clonotype was counted many times. The chain employs TRBV27 and TRBJ2-1, with 7 bases that match TRBD2. The germline V gene encodes CDR1 MNHEY and CDR2 SMNVEV (reference sequence). After removal of 9 bases from V and 8 bases from J, the junction contained 13 bases not matched to a gene. This CDR3 region has 14 residues. The CDR3 nucleotides read TGTGCCAGTAACCGGGACTATGGGTTCGATGAGCAGTTCTTC. Protein product: CASNRDYGFDEQFF.

There are many counts of this clonotype. This chain connects TRBV7-6 to TRBJ1-5; 8 bases match TRBD1. Germline V gene lookup returns CDR1 SGHVS and CDR2 FNYEAQ. The CDR3 consists of 15 residues. Germline trimming cut 5 bases from V and 6 bases from J; bases unmatched to any gene: 9. CDR3 nucleotides: TGTGCCAGCAGCCGCGGACAGGGCTGGGGTCAGCCCCAGCATTTT. Translated, it gives CASSRGQGWGQPQHF.

This clonotype has at least ten counts. This chain connects TRBV20-1 to TRBJ2-2; tentatively, D is TRBD1 (5 bases). The germline V gene has CDR1 DFQATT and CDR2 SNEGSKA (reference sequence). The CDR3 has 14 amino acids. Between the trimmed V and J ends, which lost 7 bases and 1 base, there was a span of 13 bases. As DNA, the CDR3 is TGCAGTGGGATGGGGCAGGGGAACACCGGGGAGCTGTTTTTT. The encoded protein is CSGMGQGNTGELFF.